Described below is a single T cell receptor beta chain sequence and its context. Original processing methods: Estimation of nucleated cell counts relied on the amplification of reference gene primers. This table comes from immunoSEQ multiplex PCR, and its TCRdb copy is limited to in-frame clones, with some not included. From that table come the V and J calls and clone size; the DNA was used to work out D and trimming. The sample has tens of thousands of clones, around 83% seen once. The germline gives CDR1 ENHRY, CDR2 SYGVKD. The CDR3 consists of 15 residues. The ends lost 2 bases at V and 4 bases at J; junction bases unmatched: 4. This sample was included in a study of blood T cell repertoires in COVID-19. Study as a whole: COVID-19 samples from acute and convalescent phases originated in the United States, Italy and Spain. PBMCs, B-cell-depleted T cells, or T cells were the source of the cDNA or gDNA that made up the material.

This chain uses TRBV10-3 with TRBJ2-3, with TRBD2 matching 9 bases. The source material was peripheral blood. This TCR derives from a woman aged 55-70 years with acute or convalescent COVID-19. DNA of the CDR3: TGTGCCATCAGTGAGCGGGCGGGAGGGGCAGATACGCAGTATTTT. It encodes CAISERAGGADTQYF.